This TCR beta chain was identified in a study of identical twins. Study-wide results and caveats: Modelling underestimated the level of out-of-frame TCR alpha sharing observed in monozygotic twins.

TCRdb reprocessed the 5' RACE reads via MiXCR and lists one record per CDR3 protein. Of approximately 590,000 distinct CDR3 sequences listed, roughly 9.9% are singletons. The table lists this clonotype with many counts. The antigen is undetermined. In germline, CDR1 is SEHNR, CDR2 FQNEAQ (reference sequence). The CDR3 is 12 amino acids. Trimming stripped 5 bases from V and 5 bases from J, with 9 bases between. The data were also submitted as part of a second study, on yellow fever vaccine responses in identical twins.

The clonotype was recovered from a woman aged 18-30 years in good health. The sample comprised PBMCs. The chain carries TRBV7-9 and TRBJ1-1; D unresolved. CDR3 loop: CASSPPMTEAFF. CDR3 sequence (DNA): TGTGCCAGCAGCCCTCCGATGACTGAAGCTTTCTTT.